One and the same sample provided the 21 T cell receptor beta chains below, sequenced in a study of blood T cell repertoires in COVID-19. Here immunoSEQ multiplex PCR was the method, and the copy in TCRdb shows in-frame clones only, minus some. The top ten hold about 0.6% of the sample, which has more than 400,000 clones, roughly 88% seen once. The source material was PBMCs or T cells enriched from blood (not recorded which). The receptor set was obtained from a man between 18 and 29 years old who had recovered from COVID-19.

The chain carries TRBV19 and TRBJ1-4, with D perhaps TRBD1 (5 bases). This CDR3 has 17 residues. Germline CDR1 is LNHDA and CDR2 is SQIVND (reference sequence). The V and J ends lost 0 bases and 7 bases respectively, with 18 bases between them. The CDR3 is CASSIEVPRASSEKLFF. In DNA, the CDR3 is TGTGCCAGTAGTATAGAGGTTCCCAGGGCGTCGAGTGAAAAACTGTTTTTT.

The gene calls are TRBV12-5 and TRBJ2-7, with D maybe TRBD1 (6 bases). Germline V lookup: CDR1 LGHNT, CDR2 FRNRAP. Trimming pared 1 base from V and 5 bases from J, leaving 24 bases between. The CDR3 spans 18 residues. CDR3: CASGLEQPVGQPRDEQYF. In DNA form, the CDR3 reads TGTGCTAGTGGTTTGGAACAGCCGGTCGGACAGCCTCGGGACGAGCAGTACTTC.

This clone came up once. The chain employs TRBV6-2 or TRBV6-3 and TRBJ2-7; no firm D call. CDR1 is MNHEY, CDR2 SVGEGT, per germline. V lost 5 bases, J lost 4 bases, and 9 bases lay in between. The CDR3 covers 12 residues. CDR3 in amino acids: CASSPGSYEQYF. The DNA for the CDR3 is TGTGCCAGCAGTCCCGGGTCATACGAGCAGTACTTC.

The chain recombines TRBV12-3 or TRBV12-4 with TRBJ1-2; possible D gene TRBD1, 5 bases. Trimming removed 5 bases at V and 7 bases at J, with 11 bases between. The CDR3 has 12 amino acids. This chain's CDR3 is CASSAPGGGYTF. The CDR3, as DNA: TGTGCCAGCAGTGCCCCCGGGGGTGGCTACACCTTC.

V is TRBV6-5 and J is TRBJ1-4; 8 nucleotides line up with TRBD1. Germline CDR1 is MNHEY and CDR2 is SVGAGI. CDR3 length equals 16 residues. V lost 0 bases, J lost 6 bases, and 6 bases stayed unmatched. The CDR3 DNA follows: TGTGCCAGCAGTTACTCGATACAGGGGGGATATGAAAAACTGTTTTTT. It yields the protein CASSYSIQGGYEKLFF.

This rearrangement joins TRBV11-2 to TRBJ2-5, with 7 bases lining up with TRBD2. J was trimmed by 1 base and V by 1 base; bases with no gene match: 6. This CDR3 spans 16 amino acids. Germline CDR1 and CDR2: SGHAT and FQNNGV. CDR3 in DNA: TGTGCCAGCAGCTTAGTTCTAGCGGATATCCAAGAGACCCAGTACTTC. It codes for CASSLVLADIQETQYF.

The gene calls are TRBV4-1 and TRBJ1-6; 7 bases fit TRBD1. There are 17 residues in the CDR3. The trim removed 0 bases at V and 10 bases at J, leaving 12 bases unmatched. CDR1 is MGHRA, CDR2 YSYEKL, per germline. The CDR3 DNA follows: TGCGCCAGCAGCCAAGATGGTCAGGTACAGGGGTTGTCACCCCTCCACTTT. Protein: CASSQDGQVQGLSPLHF.

This clone was seen just once. This chain's CDR3 is CASSGQGGTEAFF. DNA for the CDR3: TGTGCCAGCAGCGGACAGGGGGGTACTGAAGCTTTCTTT. This chain uses TRBV11-2 with TRBJ1-1; 10 nucleotides agree with TRBD1. Looked up from germline, CDR1 is SGHAT and CDR2 is FQNNGV. After removal of 5 bases from V and 5 bases from J, the junction contained 2 bases not matched to a gene. This CDR3 is 13 amino acids long. Based on the CDR3 plus reference TRBV11-2 and TRBJ1-1, the full variable domain is EAGVAQSPRYKIIEKRQSVAFWCNPISGHATLYWYQQILGQGPKLLIQFQNNGVVDDSQLPKDRFSAERLKGVDSTLKIQPAKLEDSAVYLCASSGQGGTEAFFGQGTRLTVV.

This clone came up a few times. Distinct nucleotide sequences in the sample also encode this CDR3. The chain links TRBV7-8 to TRBJ1-1; a possible D gene is TRBD1 (5 bases). CDR1 and CDR2 (germline): SGHVS, FQNEAQ. The length of the CDR3 is 13 residues. The V and J ends lost 2 bases and 4 bases respectively, with 8 bases between them. CDR3 DNA: TGTGCCAGCAGCTTAACGGGGGGCACTGAAGCTTTCTTT. This sequence encodes CASSLTGGTEAFF.

This clone showed up just once. The CDR3 protein is CASRWTGEESYTF. CDR3 coding DNA: TGTGCCAGCAGATGGACAGGGGAAGAAAGCTACACCTTC. The V and J genes are TRBV3-1 (or the pseudogene TRBV3-2) and TRBJ1-2; the match to TRBD1 covers 9 bases. J lost 9 bases, V lost 6 bases, and 8 bases had no gene match. The germline CDR1 and CDR2 sequences are LGHDT and YNNKEL (reference sequence). The CDR3 covers 13 residues.

J is TRBJ1-1 and V is TRBV2, with D possibly being TRBD1 (5 bases). The germline V and J ends were trimmed by 6 bases and 3 bases, with 20 bases remaining between them. The CDR3 has 16 amino acids. Germline lookup yields CDR1 SNHLY and CDR2 FYNNEI. This CDR3 is CASRKERGTVDTEAFF. The CDR3 coding sequence is TGTGCCAGCAGGAAGGAACGCGGGACGGTGGACACTGAAGCTTTCTTT. The whole variable domain, remainder taken from reference TRBV2 and TRBJ1-1, is EPEVTQTPSHQVTQMGQEVILRCVPISNHLYFYWYRQILGQKVEFLVSFYNNEISEKSEIFDDQFSVERPDGSNFTLKIRSTKLEDSAMYFCASRKERGTVDTEAFFGQGTRLTVV.

The chain joins TRBV9 to TRBJ2-2; 9 bases agree with TRBD2. Losses at the gene ends were 0 bases for V and 5 bases for J; bases not matched to a gene: 5. CDR1 and CDR2 (germline): SGDLS, YYNGEE. The CDR3 extends over 16 amino acids. The CDR3 coding sequence is TGTGCCAGCAGCGTAGAGCTAGCGGGATATACCGGGGAGCTGTTTTTT. It codes for CASSVELAGYTGELFF.

The V and J genes are TRBV6-4 and TRBJ2-3, with 9 nucleotides matching TRBD1. The CDR3 has 15 residues. Germline values: CDR1 MRHNA, CDR2 SNTAGT. V dropped 4 bases and J dropped 0; count of bases not matched to a gene: 2. The CDR3 DNA is TGTGCCAGCAGTGGGGGACAGGGAAGCACAGATACGCAGTATTTT. This encodes CASSGGQGSTDTQYF.

There are a few counts of this clone. This specimen includes other DNA sequences encoding the same CDR3. The chain employs TRBV28 and TRBJ1-3; D possibly corresponds to TRBD1 (5 bases). The CDR3 is 14 amino acids. The V gene lost 2 bases and the J gene lost 0 bases, with 5 bases spanning the gap. Germline CDR1 is MDHEN and CDR2 is SYDVKM. The CDR3 is CASSLTGSGNTIYF. CDR3 nucleotide sequence: TGTGCCAGCAGTTTAACAGGCTCTGGAAACACCATATATTTT.

This chain connects TRBV2 to TRBJ2-7; 8 bases map to TRBD1. Germline assignment: CDR1 SNHLY and CDR2 FYNNEI. Unmatched junction bases numbered 6, after V lost 4 bases and J lost 7 bases. The CDR3 is 13 residues long. This CDR3 is CASSAMDREEQYF. Written as DNA, the CDR3 is TGTGCCAGCAGTGCGATGGACAGGGAAGAGCAGTACTTC.

The rearrangement links TRBV25-1 to TRBJ2-3, with 8 bases lining up with TRBD1. The CDR3 spans 15 residues. In germline, CDR1 is MGHDK, CDR2 SYGVNS. After removal of 4 bases from V and 4 bases from J, the junction contained 7 bases not matched to a gene. The CDR3, as DNA: TGTGCCAGCAGTGCTGGACAGGGATATGCAGATACGCAGTATTTT. This gives the protein CASSAGQGYADTQYF.

The sample holds one count of this clone. The J gene is TRBJ2-1, the V gene TRBV12-5, with D uncertain. V was cut by 0 bases and J by 10 bases, with 7 bases left in between. This CDR3 has 12 residues. Germline V CDR1 and CDR2: LGHNT, FRNRAP. This CDR3 is CASGLVLGEQFF. Here the CDR3 DNA reads TGTGCTAGTGGTTTGGTACTCGGGGAGCAGTTCTTC. Full variable domain (remainder filled in from reference TRBV12-5 and TRBJ2-1): DARVTQTPRHKVTEMGQEVTMRCQPILGHNTVFWYRQTMMQGLELLAYFRNRAPLDDSGMPKDRFSAEMPDATLATLKIQPSEPRDSAVYFCASGLVLGEQFFGPGTRLTVL.

J is TRBJ1-1 and V is TRBV11-3; TRBD1 matches 7 bases. CDR3 length: 15 residues. Germline CDR1 SGHNT, CDR2 YENEEA. The V segment lost 5 bases and the J segment 4 bases; nucleotides outside the gene matches: 10. CDR3 sequence (DNA): TGTGCCAGCAGCGCACGGACAGGCGCGAGCACTGAAGCTTTCTTT. Protein product: CASSARTGASTEAFF.

This chain links TRBV6-5 with TRBJ1-1; no firm D call. Germline V lookup: CDR1 MNHEY, CDR2 SVGAGI. There are 15 residues in the CDR3. Between the trimmed V and J ends, which lost 6 bases and 1 base, there was a span of 15 bases. CDR3 DNA: TGTGCCAGCAGGCTCTTCGGGGTGGGGAACACTGAAGCTTTCTTT. Translating gives CASRLFGVGNTEAFF.

The genes are TRBV19 and TRBJ1-1; D might be TRBD1 (6 bases). Germline V CDR1 and CDR2: LNHDA, SQIVND (reference sequence). Trimming shortened V by 5 bases and J by 0 bases, and 16 bases separated the two germline ends. The length of the CDR3 is 16 residues. As DNA, the CDR3 is TGTGCCAGTAGTCGCGGTTACAGGGCCATGAACACTGAAGCTTTCTTT. Residues: CASSRGYRAMNTEAFF.

The chain joins TRBV18 to TRBJ1-1; TRBD1 matches 8 bases. V gave up 6 bases and J gave up 5 bases; unmatched junction bases: 8. The germline V gene encodes CDR1 KGHSH and CDR2 LQKENI. CDR3 length equals 14 residues. CDR3 nucleotides: TGTGCCAGCTCCTTCGGACAGGGATGGACTGAAGCTTTCTTT. Protein sequence: CASSFGQGWTEAFF.